The 8 T cell receptor beta chains below were found in one sample sequenced in a study of shared clonotypes between healthy human individuals. Clones were sequenced by immunoSEQ multiplex PCR, and TCRdb holds only the in-frame ones, with some missing. The data contain about 1,800,000 clones, about 95% of them singletons. Only CD45RO-negative cells positively selected for CCR7 counted as naive CD8 cells, so terminally differentiated effector memory CD45RA+ cells were excluded. Sequencing was carried out using naive CD8+ T cells sorted from blood. The source of these receptors is a young man in good health.

The chain carries TRBV6-5 and TRBJ1-4; tentatively, D is TRBD1 (5 bases). CDR1 is MNHEY, CDR2 SVGAGI, per germline. The CDR3 has 15 residues. V shed 6 bases and J shed 2 bases, with 13 bases lying between them. The DNA for the CDR3 is TGTGCCAGCAGCCAGGGACTGCTCACTAATGAAAAACTGTTTTTT. This codes for CASSQGLLTNEKLFF.

As concerns this clone: Distinct nucleotide sequences in the sample also encode this CDR3. This chain connects TRBV6-5 to TRBJ2-1; D is ambiguous. Germline CDR1 MNHEY, CDR2 SVGAGI. The CDR3 totals 14 residues. V lost 5 bases to trimming and J lost 5 bases, with 13 bases between them. The CDR3: CASSPGGENNEQFF. The DNA of the CDR3 is TGTGCCAGCAGTCCGGGCGGAGAGAACAATGAGCAGTTCTTC.

V is TRBV27 and J is TRBJ1-2, with TRBD1 matching 7 bases. CDR3 length: 14 amino acids. The germline V gene encodes CDR1 MNHEY and CDR2 SMNVEV (reference sequence). V was clipped by 2 bases and J by 5 bases; unmatched bases: 5. The CDR3: CASSLARGYYGYTF. The CDR3 nucleotides read TGTGCCAGCAGTTTAGCCAGGGGGTATTATGGCTACACCTTC.

Worth noting for this clone: Additional DNA sequences in this sample encode the identical CDR3. This sequence joins TRBV6-5 and TRBJ2-7, with D perhaps TRBD2 (5 bases). The CDR3 has 11 residues. CDR1 and CDR2 from the germline V gene are MNHEY and SVGAGI. Deletions cut 8 bases from V and 3 bases from J, with 8 bases between. The chain's CDR3 is CASGSSYEQYF. The CDR3 nucleotides read TGTGCCAGCGGGAGTAGCTACGAGCAGTACTTC.

The V call is TRBV7-9, the J call TRBJ2-3; 10 nucleotides agree with TRBD2. The CDR3 sequence is 14 residues long. Germline CDR1 and CDR2: SEHNR and FQNEAQ (reference sequence). J gave up 4 bases and V 10 bases, and 8 bases lay outside the gene matches. The CDR3 DNA reads TGTGCCACGGGGGTAGGACTAGCGGCAGATACGCAGTATTTT. It yields the protein CATGVGLAADTQYF. Full variable domain (missing parts from reference TRBV7-9 and TRBJ2-3): DTGVSQNPRHKITKRGQNVTFRCDPISEHNRLYWYRQTLGQGPEFLTYFQNEAQLEKSRLLSDRFSAERPKGSFSTLEIQRTEQGDSAMYLCATGVGLAADTQYFGPGTRLTVL.

The chain uses TRBV4-1 and TRBJ1-2; a possible D gene is TRBD1 (6 bases). The germline CDR1 and CDR2 sequences are MGHRA and YSYEKL. The CDR3 consists of 14 residues. The germline V and J ends were trimmed by 8 bases and 4 bases, with 17 bases remaining between them. The CDR3 DNA reads TGCGCCAGCTCATACAAGGGGGTTGGCTATGGCTACACCTTC. Amino acids: CASSYKGVGYGYTF.

The chain combines TRBV6-1 with TRBJ1-1; D gene ambiguous. Trimming removed 2 bases at V and 0 bases at J, with 13 bases between. This CDR3 is 16 amino acids long. Germline V gene data show CDR1 as MNHNS and CDR2 as SASEGT. CDR3 protein: CASSERHGRMNTEAFF. Written as DNA, the CDR3 is TGTGCCAGCAGTGAACGACACGGGAGGATGAACACTGAAGCTTTCTTT.

V is TRBV15 and J is TRBJ2-7; D gene unclear. The CDR3 totals 14 residues. V shed 5 bases and J shed 2 bases, with 13 bases lying between them. Germline CDR1 is LNHNV and CDR2 is YYDKDF (reference sequence). The CDR3 DNA follows: TGTGCCACCAGCGAGGCCGAGTCCCCCTACGAGCAGTACTTC. Translation: CATSEAESPYEQYF.